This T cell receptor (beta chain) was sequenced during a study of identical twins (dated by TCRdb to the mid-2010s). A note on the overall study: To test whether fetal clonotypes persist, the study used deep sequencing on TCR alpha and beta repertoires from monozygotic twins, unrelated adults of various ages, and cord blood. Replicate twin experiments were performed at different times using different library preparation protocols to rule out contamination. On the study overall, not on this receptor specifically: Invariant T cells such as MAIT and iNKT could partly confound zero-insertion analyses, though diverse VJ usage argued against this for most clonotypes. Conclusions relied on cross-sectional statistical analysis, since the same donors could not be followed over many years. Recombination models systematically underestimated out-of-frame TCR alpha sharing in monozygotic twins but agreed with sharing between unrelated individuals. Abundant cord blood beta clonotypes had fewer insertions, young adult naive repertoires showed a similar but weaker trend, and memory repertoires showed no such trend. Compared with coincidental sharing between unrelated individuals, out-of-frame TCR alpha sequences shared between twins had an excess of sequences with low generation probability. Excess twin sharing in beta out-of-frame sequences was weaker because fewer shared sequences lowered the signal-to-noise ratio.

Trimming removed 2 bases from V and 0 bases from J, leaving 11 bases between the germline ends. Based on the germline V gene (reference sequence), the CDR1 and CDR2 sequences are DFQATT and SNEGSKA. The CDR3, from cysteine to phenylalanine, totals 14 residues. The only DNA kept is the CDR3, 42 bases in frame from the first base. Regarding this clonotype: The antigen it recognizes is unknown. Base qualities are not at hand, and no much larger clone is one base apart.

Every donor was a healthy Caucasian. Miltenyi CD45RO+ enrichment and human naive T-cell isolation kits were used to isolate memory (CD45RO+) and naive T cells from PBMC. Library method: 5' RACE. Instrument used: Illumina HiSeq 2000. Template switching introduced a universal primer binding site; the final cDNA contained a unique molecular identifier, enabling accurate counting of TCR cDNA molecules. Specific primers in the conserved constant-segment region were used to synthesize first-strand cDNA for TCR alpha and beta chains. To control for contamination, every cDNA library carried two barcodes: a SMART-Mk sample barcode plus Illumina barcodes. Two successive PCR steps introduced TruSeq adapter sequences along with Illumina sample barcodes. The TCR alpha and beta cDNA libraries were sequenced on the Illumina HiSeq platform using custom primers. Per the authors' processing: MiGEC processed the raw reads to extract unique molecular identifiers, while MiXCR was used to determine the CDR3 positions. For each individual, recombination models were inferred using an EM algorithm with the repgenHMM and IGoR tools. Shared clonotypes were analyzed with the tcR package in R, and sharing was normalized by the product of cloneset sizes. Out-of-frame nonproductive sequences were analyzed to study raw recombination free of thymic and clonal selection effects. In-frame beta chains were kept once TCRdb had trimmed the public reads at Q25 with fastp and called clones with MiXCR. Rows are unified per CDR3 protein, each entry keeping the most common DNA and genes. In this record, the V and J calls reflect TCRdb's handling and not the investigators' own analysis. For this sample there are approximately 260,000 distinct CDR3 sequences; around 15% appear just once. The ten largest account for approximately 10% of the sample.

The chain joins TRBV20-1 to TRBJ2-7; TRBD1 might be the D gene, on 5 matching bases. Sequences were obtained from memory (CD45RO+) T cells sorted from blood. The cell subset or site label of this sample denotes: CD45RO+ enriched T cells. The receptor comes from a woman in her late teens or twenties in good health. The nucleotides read TGCAGTGCTAGAAGGGGCACATACTCCTACGAGCAGTACTTC. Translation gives CSARRGTYSYEQYF.